This T cell receptor beta chain was identified in a study of shared clonotypes between healthy human individuals. Trimming took 3 bases from V and 4 from J; bases not matched to a gene: 6. This CDR3 spans 16 amino acids. Per the germline V gene, CDR1 is SNHLY and CDR2 is FYNNEI. The donor population consisted of healthy HIV-negative adults with no recent acute infections or vaccinations. CD4+ cells underwent separation, giving CD45RA+ naive and CD45RA-negative memory subsets. The repertoire was sequenced with immunoSEQ multiplex PCR; TCRdb's copy has only in-frame clones and lacks some. This table holds roughly 2.6 million clones, approximately 90% found once.

Sequenced material: naive CD4+ T cells sorted from blood. Subset meaning: CD45RA+ positively selected. This clonotype was obtained from a man between 18 and 29 years old in good health. This sequence joins TRBV2 and TRBJ2-3; 11 bases are a match to TRBD2. CDR3 DNA sequence: TGTGCCAGCAGTGACCACACTAGCGGGGGAGCAGATACGCAGTATTTT. Translated, it gives CASSDHTSGGADTQYF.